This TCR beta chain was found in a study of blood T cell repertoires in COVID-19. Germline V gene data show CDR1 as ENHRY and CDR2 as SYGVKD. The CDR3 has 14 amino acids. V lost 7 bases, J lost 6 bases, and 18 bases lay in between. The authors' processing: Reference gene primer amplification yielded estimated nucleated cell counts. Using immunoSEQ multiplex PCR, the repertoire was profiled, and TCRdb retains in-frame clones only, with some absent. V, J and clone size were drawn from that table, and D and trimming were deduced from the DNA. The sample has around 100,000 clones, 70% to 90% seen once. V usage is TRBV10-3 and J usage is TRBJ1-1; a weak D match, TRBD1 (5 bases). This clonotype was obtained from a middle-aged man with active or convalescent COVID-19. The sample comprised peripheral blood. CDR3 sequence: CAIMMGGGSAEAFF. The CDR3 nucleotides read TGTGCCATCATGATGGGGGGGGGTAGCGCTGAAGCTTTCTTT.